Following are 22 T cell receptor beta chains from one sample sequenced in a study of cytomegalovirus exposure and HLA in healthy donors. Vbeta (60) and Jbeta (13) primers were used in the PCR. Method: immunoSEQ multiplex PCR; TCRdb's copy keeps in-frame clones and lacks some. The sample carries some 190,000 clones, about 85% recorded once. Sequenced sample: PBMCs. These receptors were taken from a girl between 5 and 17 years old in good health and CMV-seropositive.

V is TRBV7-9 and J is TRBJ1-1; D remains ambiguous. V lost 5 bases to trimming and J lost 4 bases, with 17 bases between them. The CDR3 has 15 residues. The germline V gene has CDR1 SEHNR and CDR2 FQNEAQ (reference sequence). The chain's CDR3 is CASSAREGSGTEAFF. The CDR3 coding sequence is TGTGCCAGCAGCGCCCGTGAGGGATCCGGCACTGAAGCTTTCTTT.

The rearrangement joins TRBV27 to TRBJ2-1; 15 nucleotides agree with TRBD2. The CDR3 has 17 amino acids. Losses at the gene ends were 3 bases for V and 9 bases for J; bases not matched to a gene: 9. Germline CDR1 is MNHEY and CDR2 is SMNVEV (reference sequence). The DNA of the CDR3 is TGTGCCAGCAGTTTCACGGGACTAGCGGGAGGAATCCGTGAGCAGTTCTTC. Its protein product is CASSFTGLAGGIREQFF.

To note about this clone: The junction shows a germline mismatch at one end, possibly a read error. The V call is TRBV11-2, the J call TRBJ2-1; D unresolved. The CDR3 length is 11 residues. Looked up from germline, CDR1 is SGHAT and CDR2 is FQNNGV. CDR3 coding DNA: TGTGCCAGCAGCTTAAAGACTGAGCTGTTCTTC. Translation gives CASSLKTELFF.

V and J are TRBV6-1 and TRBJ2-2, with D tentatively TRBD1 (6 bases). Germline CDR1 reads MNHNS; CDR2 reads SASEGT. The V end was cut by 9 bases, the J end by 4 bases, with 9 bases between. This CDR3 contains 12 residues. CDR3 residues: CARGASTGELFF. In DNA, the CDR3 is TGTGCCAGGGGGGCGAGCACCGGGGAGCTGTTTTTT.

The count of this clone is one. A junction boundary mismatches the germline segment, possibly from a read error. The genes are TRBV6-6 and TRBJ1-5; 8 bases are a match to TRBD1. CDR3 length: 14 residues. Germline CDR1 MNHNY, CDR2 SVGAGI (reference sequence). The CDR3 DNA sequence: TGTGCCAGCAGTTACTCGATCGTGGGAGGACAGGGTTATTTT. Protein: CASSYSIVGGQGYF.

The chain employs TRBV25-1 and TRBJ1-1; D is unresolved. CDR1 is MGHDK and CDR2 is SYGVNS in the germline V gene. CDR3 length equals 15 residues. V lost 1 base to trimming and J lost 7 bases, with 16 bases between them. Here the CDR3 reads CASSESESTSFEAFF. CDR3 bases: TGTGCCAGCAGTGAATCGGAGAGCACATCTTTTGAAGCTTTCTTT.

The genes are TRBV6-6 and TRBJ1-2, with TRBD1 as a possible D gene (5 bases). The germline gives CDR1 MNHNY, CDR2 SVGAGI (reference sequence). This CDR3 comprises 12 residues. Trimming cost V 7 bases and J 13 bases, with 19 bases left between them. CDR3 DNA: TGTGCCAGCAATACTCTAGGGGAGGGGCCCACCTTC. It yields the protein CASNTLGEGPTF.

DNA for the CDR3: TGTGCCAGCAGCGGGGGCGGCGACAGGGGAGCTAACTATGGCTACACCTTC. Its protein product is CASSGGGDRGANYGYTF. The rearrangement links TRBV5-8 to TRBJ1-2; 8 nucleotides line up with TRBD1. After removal of 4 bases from V and 0 bases from J, the junction contained 11 bases not matched to a gene. The CDR3 consists of 17 residues. CDR1 and CDR2 from the germline V gene are SGHTS and YDEGEE.

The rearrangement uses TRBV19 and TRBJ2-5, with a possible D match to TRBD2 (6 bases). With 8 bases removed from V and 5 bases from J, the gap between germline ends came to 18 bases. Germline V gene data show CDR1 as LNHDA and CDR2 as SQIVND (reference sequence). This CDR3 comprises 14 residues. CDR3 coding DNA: TGTGCCAGTGGGGACTCATGGGGGATCGAGACCCAGTACTTC. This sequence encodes CASGDSWGIETQYF.

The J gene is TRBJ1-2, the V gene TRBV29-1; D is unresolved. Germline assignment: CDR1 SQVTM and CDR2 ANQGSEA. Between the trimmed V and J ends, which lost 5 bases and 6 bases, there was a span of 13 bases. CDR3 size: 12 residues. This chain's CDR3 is CSVPSRVHGYTF. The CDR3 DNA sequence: TGCAGCGTTCCATCCCGGGTCCATGGCTACACCTTC.

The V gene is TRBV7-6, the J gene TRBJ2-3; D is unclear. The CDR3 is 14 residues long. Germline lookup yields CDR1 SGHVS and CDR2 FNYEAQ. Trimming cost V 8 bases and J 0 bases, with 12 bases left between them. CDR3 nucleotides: TGTGCCAGCGGCCGGCGGTCTAGCACAGATACGCAGTATTTT. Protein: CASGRRSSTDTQYF.

CDR3 sequence (DNA): TGTGCCAGCAGTGGAAGGGACAGGGCTTATGGCTACACCTTC. Translation: CASSGRDRAYGYTF. V gene TRBV25-1 combines with J gene TRBJ1-2, with 9 bases identical to TRBD1. CDR1 and CDR2 (germline): MGHDK, SYGVNS. This CDR3 spans 14 amino acids. After removal of 4 bases from V and 5 bases from J, the junction contained 5 bases not matched to a gene.

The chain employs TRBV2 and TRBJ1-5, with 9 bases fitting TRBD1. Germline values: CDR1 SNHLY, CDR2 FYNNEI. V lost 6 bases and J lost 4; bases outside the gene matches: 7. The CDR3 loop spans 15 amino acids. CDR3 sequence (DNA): TGTGCCAGCAGCGCCGGACAGGGGAGGAATCAGCCCCAGCATTTT. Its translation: CASSAGQGRNQPQHF.

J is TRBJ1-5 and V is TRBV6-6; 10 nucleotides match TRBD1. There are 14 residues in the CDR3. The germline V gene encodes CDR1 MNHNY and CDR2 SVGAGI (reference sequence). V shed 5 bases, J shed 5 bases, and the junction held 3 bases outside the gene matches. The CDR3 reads CASSEDRGDQPQHF. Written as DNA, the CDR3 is TGTGCCAGCAGTGAGGACAGGGGGGATCAGCCCCAGCATTTT.

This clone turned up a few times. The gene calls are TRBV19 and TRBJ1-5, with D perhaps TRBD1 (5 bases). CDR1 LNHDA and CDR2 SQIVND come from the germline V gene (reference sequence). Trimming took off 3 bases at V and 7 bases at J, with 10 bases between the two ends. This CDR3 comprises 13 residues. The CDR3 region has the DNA TGTGCCAGTAGTATGCAGGGCGACCAGCCCCAGCATTTT. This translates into CASSMQGDQPQHF.

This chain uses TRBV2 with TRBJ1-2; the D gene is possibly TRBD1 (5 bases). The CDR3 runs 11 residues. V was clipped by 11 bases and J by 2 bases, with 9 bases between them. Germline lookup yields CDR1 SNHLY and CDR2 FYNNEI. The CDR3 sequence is CAGGGNYGYTF. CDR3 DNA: TGTGCCGGGGGGGGAAACTATGGCTACACCTTC.

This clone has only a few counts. CDR3 residues: CASTPGQGAEQYF. As DNA, the CDR3 is TGTGCCAGTACTCCTGGACAGGGGGCCGAGCAGTACTTC. This chain links TRBV19 with TRBJ2-7; TRBD1 aligns across 11 bases. Trimming removed 7 bases from V and 6 bases from J; junction bases left unmatched: 5. Germline loops: CDR1 LNHDA, CDR2 SQIVND (reference sequence). This CDR3 region has 13 residues.

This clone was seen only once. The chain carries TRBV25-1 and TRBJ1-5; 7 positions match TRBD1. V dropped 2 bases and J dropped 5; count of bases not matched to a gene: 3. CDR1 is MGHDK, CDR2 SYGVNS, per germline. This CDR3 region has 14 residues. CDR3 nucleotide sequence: TGTGCCAGCAGTGAAGGGACAGTTTATCAGCCCCAGCATTTT. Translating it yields CASSEGTVYQPQHF. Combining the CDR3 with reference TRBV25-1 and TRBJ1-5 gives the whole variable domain EADIYQTPRYLVIGTGKKITLECSQTMGHDKMYWYQQDPGMELHLIHYSYGVNSTEKGDLSSESTVSRIRTEHFPLTLESARPSHTSQYLCASSEGTVYQPQHFGDGTRLSIL.

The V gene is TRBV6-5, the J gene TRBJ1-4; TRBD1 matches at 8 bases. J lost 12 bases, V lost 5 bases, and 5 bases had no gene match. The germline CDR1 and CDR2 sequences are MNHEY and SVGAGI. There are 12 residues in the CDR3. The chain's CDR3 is CASSELDRELFF. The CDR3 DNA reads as TGTGCCAGCAGTGAGTTGGACAGGGAACTGTTTTTT.

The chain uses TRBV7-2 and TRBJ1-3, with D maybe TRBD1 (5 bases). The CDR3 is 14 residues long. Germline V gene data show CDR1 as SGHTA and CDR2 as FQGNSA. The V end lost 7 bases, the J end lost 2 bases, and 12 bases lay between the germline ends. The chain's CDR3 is CASNEIGAGNTIYF. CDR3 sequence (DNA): TGTGCCAGCAACGAAATAGGGGCTGGAAACACCATATATTTT.

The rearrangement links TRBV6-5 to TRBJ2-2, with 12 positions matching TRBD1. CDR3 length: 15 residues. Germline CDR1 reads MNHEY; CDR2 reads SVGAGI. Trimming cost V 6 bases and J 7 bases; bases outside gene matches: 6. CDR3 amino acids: CASRPGQGAVGELFF. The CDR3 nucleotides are TGTGCCAGCAGACCGGGACAGGGGGCCGTCGGGGAGCTGTTTTTT.

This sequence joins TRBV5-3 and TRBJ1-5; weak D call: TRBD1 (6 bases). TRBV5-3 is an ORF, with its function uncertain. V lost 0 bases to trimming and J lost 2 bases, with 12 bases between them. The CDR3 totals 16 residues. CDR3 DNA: TGTGCCAGAAGCTTGGCCAAGGGGGTTTGCAATCAGCCCCAGCATTTT. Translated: CARSLAKGVCNQPQHF.